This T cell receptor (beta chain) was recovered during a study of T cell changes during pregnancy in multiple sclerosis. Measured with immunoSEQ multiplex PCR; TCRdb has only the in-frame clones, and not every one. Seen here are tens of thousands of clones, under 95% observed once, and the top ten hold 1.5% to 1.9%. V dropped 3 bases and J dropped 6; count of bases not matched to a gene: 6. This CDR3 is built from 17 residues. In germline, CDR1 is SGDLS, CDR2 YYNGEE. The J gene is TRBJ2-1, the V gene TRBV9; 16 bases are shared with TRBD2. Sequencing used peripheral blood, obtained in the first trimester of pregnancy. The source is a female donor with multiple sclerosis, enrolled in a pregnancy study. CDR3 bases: TGTGCCAGCAGCGCCGGGACTAGCGGGAGGGCCCTCAATGAGCAGTTCTTC. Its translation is CASSAGTSGRALNEQFF.